The rows below give T cell receptor beta chains drawn from one sample of a study of blood T cells in healthy people across ages. TCRdb independently ran MiXCR on the 5' RACE reads; one entry per CDR3 protein. The data show over 1.5 million distinct CDR3 sequences, with around 48% seen just once and around 2.1% held by the top ten. Sequenced material: blood. These TCRs come from a woman aged 40-49 years in good health. CDR3s include the opening cysteine and the closing phenylalanine or tryptophan. The order of the fields is D gene, J gene, clone size, CDR3 length, V gene, CDR3 protein, CDR3 DNA. A D gene is named only where the DNA matches it firmly. Size is stated for part of the rows, as once, few or many counts, or as a class when the clone is expanded.

D gene: TRBD2
J gene: TRBJ2-5
clone size: .
CDR3 length: 15
V gene: TRBV12-3/TRBV12-4
CDR3 protein: CASSLSGGRAWEQYF
CDR3 DNA: TGTGCCAGCAGTTTATCTGGCGGGAGGGCCTGGGAGCAGTACTTC

D gene: TRBD1
J gene: TRBJ2-7
clone size: .
CDR3 length: 16
V gene: TRBV7-2
CDR3 protein: CASSLGSGQGAYEQYF
CDR3 DNA: TGTGCCAGCAGCTTAGGTTCGGGACAGGGGGCCTACGAGCAGTACTTC

D gene: .
J gene: TRBJ1-2
clone size: .
CDR3 length: 15
V gene: TRBV7-2
CDR3 protein: CASSFSGTGDYGYTF
CDR3 DNA: TGTGCCAGCAGCTTTTCAGGGACTGGGGACTATGGCTACACCTTC

D gene: .
J gene: TRBJ2-1
clone size: many
CDR3 length: 15
V gene: TRBV7-2
CDR3 protein: CASSLVAASYNEQFF
CDR3 DNA: TGTGCCAGCAGCTTAGTAGCGGCCTCCTACAATGAGCAGTTCTTC

D gene: TRBD1
J gene: TRBJ2-7
clone size: .
CDR3 length: 14
V gene: TRBV5-6
CDR3 protein: CASSADRGYYEQYF
CDR3 DNA: TGTGCCAGCAGCGCGGACAGGGGCTACTACGAGCAGTACTTC

D gene: .
J gene: TRBJ2-1
clone size: .
CDR3 length: 16
V gene: TRBV28
CDR3 protein: CASSLLAQIAKNEQFF
CDR3 DNA: TGTGCCAGCAGTTTATTAGCCCAGATAGCCAAGAATGAGCAGTTCTTC

D gene: .
J gene: TRBJ1-2
clone size: few
CDR3 length: 13
V gene: TRBV6-5
CDR3 protein: CASSYSDDYGYTF
CDR3 DNA: TGTGCCAGCAGTTACTCAGACGACTATGGCTACACCTTC

D gene: TRBD2
J gene: TRBJ2-3
clone size: .
CDR3 length: 17
V gene: TRBV9
CDR3 protein: CASSVDLAGRSTDTQYF
CDR3 DNA: TGTGCCAGCAGCGTAGATCTAGCGGGACGAAGCACAGATACGCAGTATTTT

D gene: TRBD1
J gene: TRBJ1-5
clone size: once
CDR3 length: 13
V gene: TRBV24-1
CDR3 protein: CATRGTDNQPQHF
CDR3 DNA: TGTGCCACCAGGGGGACAGATAATCAGCCCCAGCATTTT

D gene: .
J gene: TRBJ2-1
clone size: many
CDR3 length: 16
V gene: TRBV10-3
CDR3 protein: CAISEPTGVHYNEQFF
CDR3 DNA: TGTGCCATCAGTGAACCGACAGGAGTCCATTACAATGAGCAGTTCTTC

D gene: .
J gene: TRBJ1-2
clone size: .
CDR3 length: 14
V gene: TRBV6-6
CDR3 protein: CASISHGADYGYTF
CDR3 DNA: TGTGCCAGCATCTCCCACGGGGCGGACTATGGCTACACCTTC

D gene: TRBD1
J gene: TRBJ2-5
clone size: .
CDR3 length: 16
V gene: TRBV11-2
CDR3 protein: CASSLDWGTGEETQYF
CDR3 DNA: TGTGCCAGCAGCTTAGATTGGGGGACAGGGGAGGAGACCCAGTACTTC

D gene: .
J gene: TRBJ1-2
clone size: .
CDR3 length: 13
V gene: TRBV29-1
CDR3 protein: CSVEGTVLEGYTF
CDR3 DNA: TGCAGCGTTGAAGGGACGGTTCTTGAGGGCTACACCTTC

D gene: .
J gene: TRBJ2-5
clone size: few
CDR3 length: 13
V gene: TRBV27
CDR3 protein: CASSLFRGETQYF
CDR3 DNA: TGTGCCAGCAGTTTATTTAGGGGAGAGACCCAGTACTTC

D gene: .
J gene: TRBJ1-1
clone size: few
CDR3 length: 12
V gene: TRBV20-1
CDR3 protein: CSASVSDHGAFF
CDR3 DNA: TGCAGTGCTAGTGTCAGCGACCATGGAGCTTTCTTT

D gene: TRBD2
J gene: TRBJ2-3
clone size: .
CDR3 length: 17
V gene: TRBV4-2
CDR3 protein: CASSQKTSGGPTDTQYF
CDR3 DNA: TGTGCCAGCAGCCAGAAGACTAGCGGGGGTCCCACAGATACGCAGTATTTT

D gene: .
J gene: TRBJ2-7
clone size: .
CDR3 length: 13
V gene: TRBV20-1
CDR3 protein: CSTQGGTDDEQYF
CDR3 DNA: TGCAGTACCCAAGGGGGAACGGACGACGAGCAGTACTTC

D gene: TRBD1
J gene: TRBJ1-2
clone size: .
CDR3 length: 14
V gene: TRBV7-2
CDR3 protein: CASSRGDRNYGYTF
CDR3 DNA: TGTGCCAGCAGCAGAGGGGACAGGAACTATGGCTACACCTTC

D gene: .
J gene: TRBJ2-5
clone size: .
CDR3 length: 17
V gene: TRBV7-9
CDR3 protein: CASSLARGGGARETQYF
CDR3 DNA: TGTGCCAGCAGCTTAGCGCGGGGAGGGGGGGCTCGAGAGACCCAGTACTTC

D gene: TRBD2
J gene: TRBJ2-3
clone size: .
CDR3 length: 13
V gene: TRBV7-2
CDR3 protein: CASSWTSGERQYF
CDR3 DNA: TGTGCCAGCAGCTGGACTAGCGGGGAGAGGCAGTATTTT

D gene: TRBD2
J gene: TRBJ2-7
clone size: .
CDR3 length: 16
V gene: TRBV6-5
CDR3 protein: CASSYQIGGAFNEQYF
CDR3 DNA: TGTGCCAGCAGTTACCAAATCGGGGGGGCCTTCAATGAGCAGTACTTC

D gene: .
J gene: TRBJ2-5
clone size: once
CDR3 length: 11
V gene: TRBV12-5
CDR3 protein: CASGSHREQYF
CDR3 DNA: TGTGCTAGTGGTTCCCACCGAGAGCAGTACTTC

D gene: .
J gene: TRBJ2-1
clone size: few
CDR3 length: 11
V gene: TRBV20-1
CDR3 protein: CSARDGETQFF
CDR3 DNA: TGCAGTGCTAGAGATGGGGAGACCCAGTTCTTC

D gene: .
J gene: TRBJ2-4
clone size: .
CDR3 length: 15
V gene: TRBV7-2
CDR3 protein: CASSSGRATGNIQYF
CDR3 DNA: TGTGCCAGCAGCTCGGGTAGGGCAACCGGAAACATTCAGTACTTC

D gene: TRBD1
J gene: TRBJ1-2
clone size: .
CDR3 length: 14
V gene: TRBV29-1
CDR3 protein: CSVEGQEINYGYTF
CDR3 DNA: TGCAGCGTTGAGGGACAGGAAATAAACTATGGCTACACCTTC

D gene: .
J gene: TRBJ1-5
clone size: .
CDR3 length: 16
V gene: TRBV20-1
CDR3 protein: CSANGGGRAGNQPQHF
CDR3 DNA: TGCAGTGCTAATGGAGGGGGGCGGGCGGGCAATCAGCCCCAGCATTTT

D gene: .
J gene: TRBJ1-4
clone size: .
CDR3 length: 14
V gene: TRBV6-5
CDR3 protein: CASSSRTLNEKLFF
CDR3 DNA: TGTGCCAGCAGTTCCAGGACTTTAAATGAAAAACTGTTTTTT

D gene: .
J gene: TRBJ2-3
clone size: few
CDR3 length: 16
V gene: TRBV21-1
CDR3 protein: CASTRTVTGSTDTQYF
CDR3 DNA: TGTGCCAGCACCAGAACAGTGACAGGGAGCACAGATACGCAGTATTTT

D gene: .
J gene: TRBJ1-4
clone size: .
CDR3 length: 13
V gene: TRBV6-5
CDR3 protein: CASLGGANEKLFF
CDR3 DNA: TGTGCCAGCCTAGGGGGAGCTAATGAAAAACTGTTTTTT

D gene: .
J gene: TRBJ2-3
clone size: .
CDR3 length: 18
V gene: TRBV2
CDR3 protein: CASRVIPDLGQGTDTQYF
CDR3 DNA: TGTGCCAGCAGAGTAATCCCCGATTTAGGTCAGGGCACAGATACGCAGTATTTT

D gene: TRBD1
J gene: TRBJ1-4
clone size: .
CDR3 length: 16
V gene: TRBV3-1
CDR3 protein: CASSLNRDRGREKLFF
CDR3 DNA: TGTGCCAGCAGCCTTAATAGGGACAGGGGGCGTGAAAAACTGTTTTTT

D gene: TRBD2
J gene: TRBJ2-3
clone size: .
CDR3 length: 16
V gene: TRBV20-1
CDR3 protein: CSAGLLGTSPTDTQYF
CDR3 DNA: TGCAGTGCTGGCCTTCTCGGGACTAGTCCCACAGATACGCAGTATTTT

D gene: TRBD1
J gene: TRBJ1-1
clone size: .
CDR3 length: 16
V gene: TRBV10-1
CDR3 protein: CASSGMDRGRSTEAFF
CDR3 DNA: TGCGCCAGCAGTGGGATGGACAGGGGAAGAAGCACTGAAGCTTTCTTT

D gene: .
J gene: TRBJ2-7
clone size: .
CDR3 length: 13
V gene: TRBV7-8
CDR3 protein: CASSLFASYEQYF
CDR3 DNA: TGTGCCAGCAGCTTATTCGCCTCCTACGAGCAGTACTTC

D gene: .
J gene: TRBJ2-7
clone size: few
CDR3 length: 15
V gene: TRBV6-5
CDR3 protein: CASSYGGHSSYEQYF
CDR3 DNA: TGTGCCAGCAGTTACGGGGGTCACTCCTCCTACGAGCAGTACTTC

D gene: .
J gene: TRBJ1-4
clone size: many
CDR3 length: 12
V gene: TRBV7-2
CDR3 protein: CASSLVNEKLFF
CDR3 DNA: TGTGCCAGCAGCTTAGTTAATGAAAAACTGTTTTTT

D gene: TRBD1
J gene: TRBJ2-7
clone size: .
CDR3 length: 14
V gene: TRBV19
CDR3 protein: CASSIGTGWYEQYF
CDR3 DNA: TGTGCCAGTAGTATCGGGACAGGGTGGTACGAGCAGTACTTC

D gene: .
J gene: TRBJ2-3
clone size: few
CDR3 length: 13
V gene: TRBV29-1
CDR3 protein: CSVDSGQLDTQYF
CDR3 DNA: TGCAGCGTTGATTCGGGGCAATTAGATACGCAGTATTTT

D gene: .
J gene: TRBJ2-5
clone size: few
CDR3 length: 15
V gene: TRBV5-1
CDR3 protein: CASSSGLPPKETQYF
CDR3 DNA: TGCGCCAGCAGCTCGGGACTCCCGCCGAAAGAGACCCAGTACTTC

D gene: TRBD1
J gene: TRBJ2-1
clone size: few
CDR3 length: 12
V gene: TRBV29-1
CDR3 protein: CSVGTGDNEQFF
CDR3 DNA: TGCAGCGTCGGGACAGGAGACAATGAGCAGTTCTTC

D gene: .
J gene: TRBJ1-1
clone size: .
CDR3 length: 13
V gene: TRBV29-1
CDR3 protein: CSVEAYGSTEAFF
CDR3 DNA: TGCAGCGTTGAGGCGTACGGCAGCACTGAAGCTTTCTTT

D gene: TRBD1
J gene: TRBJ2-7
clone size: .
CDR3 length: 15
V gene: TRBV20-1
CDR3 protein: CSARSTGGAVYEQYF
CDR3 DNA: TGCAGTGCTAGATCTACAGGGGGCGCGGTCTACGAGCAGTACTTC

D gene: TRBD2
J gene: TRBJ2-5
clone size: .
CDR3 length: 16
V gene: TRBV5-1
CDR3 protein: CASSLGPLAAQETQYF
CDR3 DNA: TGCGCCAGCAGCTTAGGTCCACTAGCGGCTCAAGAGACCCAGTACTTC

D gene: .
J gene: TRBJ1-5
clone size: once
CDR3 length: 13
V gene: TRBV4-1
CDR3 protein: CASSPRRDQPQHF
CDR3 DNA: TGCGCCAGCAGCCCTAGACGTGATCAGCCCCAGCATTTT

D gene: TRBD2
J gene: TRBJ2-5
clone size: .
CDR3 length: 14
V gene: TRBV6-5
CDR3 protein: CASSFQAPRGEQYF
CDR3 DNA: TGTGCCAGCAGTTTCCAGGCTCCCCGGGGGGAGCAGTACTTC

D gene: .
J gene: TRBJ2-7
clone size: few
CDR3 length: 14
V gene: TRBV14
CDR3 protein: CASSQELRSYEQYF
CDR3 DNA: TGTGCCAGCAGCCAAGAGTTGCGGTCCTACGAGCAGTACTTC

D gene: .
J gene: TRBJ2-7
clone size: few
CDR3 length: 14
V gene: TRBV6-1
CDR3 protein: CASSADPSTYEQYF
CDR3 DNA: TGTGCCAGCAGTGCTGACCCCTCCACCTACGAGCAGTACTTC

D gene: TRBD1
J gene: TRBJ1-2
clone size: few
CDR3 length: 14
V gene: TRBV7-9
CDR3 protein: CASSMAGTGYGYTF
CDR3 DNA: TGTGCCAGCAGCATGGCCGGGACAGGCTATGGCTACACCTTC

D gene: .
J gene: TRBJ2-3
clone size: .
CDR3 length: 14
V gene: TRBV7-7
CDR3 protein: CASSPGVSADTQYF
CDR3 DNA: TGTGCTAGCAGCCCCGGGGTGTCGGCAGATACGCAGTATTTT

D gene: TRBD2
J gene: TRBJ2-1
clone size: .
CDR3 length: 15
V gene: TRBV5-1
CDR3 protein: CASSLAGRSYNEQFF
CDR3 DNA: TGTGCCAGCAGCTTAGCGGGGCGAAGCTACAATGAGCAGTTCTTC

D gene: TRBD2
J gene: TRBJ2-1
clone size: few
CDR3 length: 15
V gene: TRBV10-1
CDR3 protein: CASSEAGRAYNEQFF
CDR3 DNA: TGCGCCAGCAGTGAGGCCGGGAGGGCCTACAATGAGCAGTTCTTC

D gene: .
J gene: TRBJ2-7
clone size: .
CDR3 length: 14
V gene: TRBV7-9
CDR3 protein: CASSNEGANYEQYF
CDR3 DNA: TGTGCCAGCAGCAATGAGGGCGCGAACTACGAGCAGTACTTC

D gene: TRBD1
J gene: TRBJ2-5
clone size: .
CDR3 length: 16
V gene: TRBV7-2
CDR3 protein: CASSLATGGTAETQYF
CDR3 DNA: TGTGCCAGCAGCTTAGCGACAGGGGGCACGGCAGAGACCCAGTACTTC

D gene: .
J gene: TRBJ1-2
clone size: .
CDR3 length: 11
V gene: TRBV20-1
CDR3 protein: CSASGGNGYTF
CDR3 DNA: TGCAGTGCTAGCGGGGGGAATGGCTACACCTTC

D gene: TRBD2
J gene: TRBJ2-7
clone size: .
CDR3 length: 15
V gene: TRBV20-1
CDR3 protein: CSARSFVTSGGEQYF
CDR3 DNA: TGCAGTGCTAGATCGTTTGTGACTAGCGGGGGCGAGCAGTACTTC

D gene: .
J gene: TRBJ1-1
clone size: .
CDR3 length: 14
V gene: TRBV12-3/TRBV12-4
CDR3 protein: CASRPRRENTEAFF
CDR3 DNA: TGTGCCAGCAGGCCGAGGAGGGAAAACACTGAAGCTTTCTTT